Below, 30 T cell receptor beta chains from the same sample are listed, as sequenced in a study of OX40 agonist ivuxolimab in advanced cancers. Sequenced by immunoSEQ multiplex PCR; TCRdb stores in-frame clones only, minus some. The repertoire holds about 45,000 clones, with over 90% as singletons. Material: CD4+ or CD8+ T cells sorted from blood, obtained in a trial of the OX40 agonist ivuxolimab. All receptors derive from an adult with an advanced solid tumor such as melanoma, head and neck, liver or kidney cancer.

Remarks on this clone: Sequence at one end of the junction differs from germline and may be a read error. The J gene is TRBJ1-5, the V gene TRBV4-3; D is unresolved. The germline V gene has CDR1 LGHNA and CDR2 YSLEER. The CDR3 sequence is 14 residues long. CDR3 DNA: TGCGCCAGCAGCCAAGTTTTAGGGAATCGGCCCCAGCATTTT. The encoded protein is CASSQVLGNRPQHF.

V and J are TRBV6-1 and TRBJ1-4, with 12 bases that match TRBD1. J gave up 7 bases and V 9 bases, and 9 bases lay outside the gene matches. CDR1 is MNHNS, CDR2 SASEGT, per germline. This CDR3 spans 15 amino acids. The CDR3 protein is CASPGQGARSEKLFF. The CDR3 nucleotides read TGTGCCAGTCCGGGACAGGGGGCGCGGAGTGAAAAACTGTTTTTT.

The V call is TRBV27, the J call TRBJ2-2; the D call may be TRBD1 or TRBD2 (7 bases each). With 7 bases removed from V and 4 bases from J, the gap between germline ends came to 22 bases. The CDR3 has 17 residues. Looked up from germline, CDR1 is MNHEY and CDR2 is SMNVEV (reference sequence). The chain's CDR3 is CASNLLGGGDGTGELFF. CDR3 in DNA: TGTGCCAGCAACCTCTTGGGAGGGGGCGATGGCACCGGGGAGCTGTTTTTT.

The chain recombines TRBV7-9 with TRBJ1-1; 8 nucleotides match TRBD1. Germline V gene sequence: CDR1 SEHNR, CDR2 FQNEAQ (reference sequence). The CDR3 loop spans 15 amino acids. The V and J ends lost 0 bases and 3 bases, in that order; junction bases with no gene match: 3. CDR3 residues: CASSLAQGADTEAFF. CDR3 in DNA: TGTGCCAGCAGCTTAGCGCAGGGGGCGGACACTGAAGCTTTCTTT.

This rearrangement joins TRBV29-1 to TRBJ2-7; D uncertain. Germline lookup yields CDR1 SQVTM and CDR2 ANQGSEA. V was pared by 6 bases and J by 5 bases, with 14 bases between. CDR3 length equals 12 residues. The CDR3 DNA reads TGCAGCGTCTTCGAGCGTTTTGACGAGCAGTACTTC. It yields the protein CSVFERFDEQYF.

In nucleotides, the CDR3 is TGTGCCAGCAGTTCGGGCAGATTCTATGGCTACACCTTC. Its translation is CASSSGRFYGYTF. The gene calls are TRBV27 and TRBJ1-2, with D unclear. This CDR3 is 13 amino acids long. From germline, CDR1 is MNHEY and CDR2 SMNVEV (reference sequence). V lost 4 bases, J lost 4 bases, and 10 bases lay in between.

The genes are TRBV7-8 and TRBJ1-2; 8 bases fit TRBD1. CDR3 size: 15 residues. Germline V gene data show CDR1 as SGHVS and CDR2 as FQNEAQ. The J segment lost 4 bases and the V segment lost 1 base, leaving 5 bases of the junction unmatched. CDR3 amino acids: CASSLVSGGGYGYTF. CDR3 DNA sequence: TGTGCCAGCAGCTTAGTCTCAGGGGGCGGCTATGGCTACACCTTC.

This clone appeared once. The DNA of the CDR3 is TGCGCCAGCAGCGCCCCACCCCGGGGGGACCCCTACGAGCAGTACTTC. Translated, it gives CASSAPPRGDPYEQYF. The J gene is TRBJ2-7, the V gene TRBV5-1; TRBD2 matches at 7 bases. The CDR3 runs 16 residues. Germline lookup yields CDR1 SGHRS and CDR2 YFSETQ. V trimming: 4 bases; J trimming: 2 bases; junction bases outside the gene matches: 12.

The J gene is TRBJ2-3, the V gene TRBV27; 10 bases align to TRBD2. This CDR3 is built from 16 residues. Germline V gene data show CDR1 as MNHEY and CDR2 as SMNVEV (reference sequence). V gave up 7 bases and J gave up 0 bases; unmatched junction bases: 7. CDR3 nucleotide sequence: TGTGCCAGCAATCCTCTAGCGGGAGTGAGCACAGATACGCAGTATTTT. Its protein product is CASNPLAGVSTDTQYF.

This sequence joins TRBV7-3 and TRBJ2-1, with TRBD2 identical over 9 bases. The V and J ends lost 6 bases and 4 bases, in that order; junction bases with no gene match: 10. Looked up from germline, CDR1 is SGHTA and CDR2 is FQGTGA. The CDR3 has 16 amino acids. CDR3 nucleotide sequence: TGTGCCAGCAGTTCAATCAGCGGGGGGAATTACAATGAGCAGTTCTTC. Translating gives CASSSISGGNYNEQFF.

The J gene is TRBJ2-1, the V gene TRBV27, with 13 nucleotides matching TRBD2. V shed 4 bases, J shed 0 bases, and the junction held 9 bases outside the gene matches. The CDR3 extends over 19 amino acids. Germline lookup yields CDR1 MNHEY and CDR2 SMNVEV (reference sequence). The CDR3, as DNA: TGTGCCAGCAGTTCTCCGGGACTAGCGGGAAAGAGCTCCTACAATGAGCAGTTCTTC. This sequence encodes CASSSPGLAGKSSYNEQFF.

The chain has TRBV5-4 and TRBJ1-2; 7 nucleotides agree with TRBD1. Germline CDR1 is SGHNT and CDR2 is YYREEE (reference sequence). The CDR3 runs 15 residues. Trimming cost V 0 bases and J 4 bases; bases outside gene matches: 6. CDR3 sequence (DNA): TGTGCCAGCAGCTTGGTTTTTCCAGGGGGCTATGGCTACACCTTC. Protein product: CASSLVFPGGYGYTF.

J is TRBJ2-1 and V is TRBV18; weak D call: TRBD2 (6 bases). The CDR3 sequence is 14 residues long. Trimming pared 3 bases from V and 6 bases from J, leaving 12 bases between. Germline CDR1 is KGHSH and CDR2 is LQKENI. The CDR3 loop is CASSPEGLTNEQFF. The DNA of the CDR3 is TGTGCCAGCTCACCGGAGGGACTGACCAATGAGCAGTTCTTC.

This chain joins TRBV7-2 and TRBJ2-1, with TRBD2 matching 7 bases. V shed 5 bases and J 8 bases; nucleotides not matched to a gene: 12. CDR1 SGHTA and CDR2 FQGNSA come from the germline V gene. This CDR3 is 15 amino acids long. In DNA form, the CDR3 reads TGTGCCAGCAGCCCCATAGCGGGTCCCTCGGATGAGCAGTTCTTC. It specifies CASSPIAGPSDEQFF.

The genes are TRBV27 and TRBJ2-7; no clear D gene. The CDR3 runs to 10 residues. V lost 0 bases, J lost 9 bases, and 3 bases lay in between. Germline V gene lookup returns CDR1 MNHEY and CDR2 SMNVEV (reference sequence). CDR3 nucleotide sequence: TGTGCCAGCAGTTTATCGATGCAGTACTTC. It is translated as CASSLSMQYF.

J is TRBJ2-7 and V is TRBV29-1; D is possibly TRBD1 or TRBD2 (6 bases each). The V gene's germline CDR1 is SQVTM and CDR2 ANQGSEA. The ends were cut back, 6 bases at V and 2 bases at J, with 23 bases in the middle. The CDR3 extends over 16 amino acids. The CDR3 sequence is CSVEAPRGRGAYEQYF. CDR3 nucleotide sequence: TGCAGCGTAGAGGCCCCTCGGGGGCGCGGGGCCTACGAGCAGTACTTC.

The V gene is TRBV20-1, the J gene TRBJ1-2; D gene ambiguous. The CDR3 loop spans 11 amino acids. Germline loops: CDR1 DFQATT, CDR2 SNEGSKA (reference sequence). Trimming cost V 2 bases and J 10 bases, with 11 bases left between them. CDR3 residues: CSARTAPDYTF. In nucleotides, the CDR3 is TGCAGTGCTAGAACGGCACCTGACTACACCTTC.

The count of this clone is one. This chain links TRBV7-3 with TRBJ2-7; a weak D match, TRBD2 (5 bases). Trimming pared 2 bases from V and 4 bases from J, leaving 9 bases between. CDR3 length equals 13 residues. Germline V gene data show CDR1 as SGHTA and CDR2 as FQGTGA. The CDR3: CASSLAGGYEQYF. The CDR3 DNA reads as TGTGCCAGCAGCTTAGCGGGTGGGTACGAGCAGTACTTC.

The J gene is TRBJ1-2, the V gene TRBV5-1, with TRBD1 identical over 11 bases. After removal of 3 bases from V and 4 bases from J, the junction contained 5 bases not matched to a gene. This CDR3 has 15 amino acids. Germline V gene lookup returns CDR1 SGHRS and CDR2 YFSETQ. CDR3 nucleotides: TGCGCCAGCAGCTCCCGGGACAGGGGGTCCTATGGCTACACCTTC. This encodes CASSSRDRGSYGYTF. Filled out from reference TRBV5-1 and TRBJ1-2, the complete variable domain reads KAGVTQTPRYLIKTRGQQVTLSCSPISGHRSVSWYQQTPGQGLQFLFEYFSETQRNKGNFPGRFSGRQFSNSRSEMNVSTLELGDSALYLCASSSRDRGSYGYTFGSGTRLTVV.

This chain links TRBV6-5 with TRBJ1-3, with D maybe TRBD1 (5 bases). V was clipped by 4 bases and J by 3 bases, with 13 bases between them. The germline V gene encodes CDR1 MNHEY and CDR2 SVGAGI. The CDR3 runs to 15 residues. CDR3: CASSSRVAVGNTIYF. Here the CDR3 DNA reads TGTGCCAGCAGTTCCAGGGTCGCAGTTGGAAACACCATATATTTT.

The chain uses TRBV9 and TRBJ1-1; no reliable D call. Between the trimmed V and J ends, which lost 3 bases and 5 bases, there was a span of 5 bases. Per the germline V gene, CDR1 is SGDLS and CDR2 is YYNGEE. This CDR3 is built from 11 residues. The CDR3 sequence is CASSALTEAFF. The CDR3 nucleotides are TGTGCCAGCAGCGCCCTGACTGAAGCTTTCTTT.

V usage is TRBV7-9 and J usage is TRBJ2-3; a possible D gene is TRBD2 (5 bases). The length of the CDR3 is 17 residues. Between the trimmed V and J ends, which lost 5 bases and 2 bases, there was a span of 20 bases. Germline V CDR1 and CDR2: SEHNR, FQNEAQ (reference sequence). The DNA for the CDR3 is TGTGCCAGCAGCCCGCCGGAGGTCCACGGGTACACAGATACGCAGTATTTT. Its protein is CASSPPEVHGYTDTQYF.

The rearrangement joins TRBV7-9 to TRBJ2-5, with D possibly TRBD1 on 5 matching bases. V lost 1 base, J lost 5 bases, and 8 bases lay in between. Germline CDR1 and CDR2: SEHNR and FQNEAQ (reference sequence). The CDR3 sequence is 13 residues long. CDR3 sequence (DNA): TGTGCCAGCAGCTTAGGGAACAGGGAGACCCAGTACTTC. Residues: CASSLGNRETQYF.

The chain is built from TRBV19 and TRBJ2-6, with D hard to call. Between the trimmed V and J ends, which lost 1 base and 0 bases, there was a span of 10 bases. Germline lookup yields CDR1 LNHDA and CDR2 SQIVND (reference sequence). The CDR3 is 17 amino acids. CDR3 amino acids: CASSIGSPLSGANVLTF. The CDR3 DNA reads as TGTGCCAGTAGTATAGGCAGCCCTCTCTCTGGGGCCAACGTCCTGACTTTC.

The rearrangement joins TRBV6-1 to TRBJ2-7; D gene unclear. Trimming shortened V by 5 bases and J by 0 bases, and 8 bases separated the two germline ends. The CDR3 sequence is 13 residues long. Looked up from germline, CDR1 is MNHNS and CDR2 is SASEGT. The CDR3 reads CASSSGFSYEQYF. In DNA, the CDR3 is TGTGCCAGCAGTTCCGGGTTCTCCTACGAGCAGTACTTC.

The chain recombines TRBV5-1 with TRBJ2-1, with 11 bases aligning to TRBD2. With 1 base clipped from V and 1 base from J, the junction kept 10 bases outside the gene matches. This CDR3 has 19 residues. Germline CDR1 and CDR2: SGHRS and YFSETQ. The CDR3 protein is CASSLFQRLAGFSYNEQFF. The CDR3 DNA follows: TGCGCCAGCAGCTTGTTCCAGAGACTAGCGGGATTTTCCTACAATGAGCAGTTCTTC. The variable domain in full, completed from reference TRBV5-1 and TRBJ2-1, reads KAGVTQTPRYLIKTRGQQVTLSCSPISGHRSVSWYQQTPGQGLQFLFEYFSETQRNKGNFPGRFSGRQFSNSRSEMNVSTLELGDSALYLCASSLFQRLAGFSYNEQFFGPGTRLTVL.

The chain uses TRBV29-1 and TRBJ2-7; TRBD2 matches 9 bases. V was pared by 4 bases and J by 4 bases, with 8 bases of the junction left unmatched. The CDR3 contains 14 residues. Germline loops: CDR1 SQVTM, CDR2 ANQGSEA. The CDR3 sequence is CSVAGLADRYEQYF. DNA of the CDR3: TGCAGCGTTGCGGGACTAGCAGATCGATACGAGCAGTACTTC.

The J gene is TRBJ2-7, the V gene TRBV9; TRBD1 matches at 8 bases. The germline gives CDR1 SGDLS, CDR2 YYNGEE. This CDR3 is 16 amino acids long. V lost 3 bases and J lost 2; bases outside the gene matches: 10. CDR3 bases: TGTGCCAGCAGCGCCGAGCCCGGGACAGGCACCTACGAGCAGTACTTC. Translated, it gives CASSAEPGTGTYEQYF.

The genes are TRBV7-9 and TRBJ2-3; 9 positions agree with TRBD1. CDR3 size: 15 residues. CDR1 and CDR2 from the germline V gene are SEHNR and FQNEAQ (reference sequence). J gave up 4 bases and V 5 bases, and 7 bases lay outside the gene matches. CDR3 nucleotides: TGTGCCAGCAGCCGGGACAGGGTGGGCGCAGATACGCAGTATTTT. It translates to CASSRDRVGADTQYF.

The chain recombines TRBV12-5 with TRBJ2-7; the D is unclear. The CDR3 is 14 amino acids. Deletions cut 1 base from V and 2 bases from J, with 9 bases between. Germline loops: CDR1 LGHNT, CDR2 FRNRAP. This chain's CDR3 is CASGLGGRPYEQYF. In DNA, the CDR3 is TGTGCTAGTGGTTTGGGGGGAAGGCCCTACGAGCAGTACTTC.